This T cell receptor beta chain derives from a study of identical twins (dated by TCRdb to the mid-2010s). Study-level background: To test whether fetal clonotypes persist, this study deep-sequenced TCR alpha and beta repertoires from monozygotic twins, from unrelated adults of various ages, and from cord blood. To rule out contamination, replicate twin experiments were performed at different times with different library preparation protocols.

On the study overall, not on this receptor specifically: Conclusions relied on cross-sectional statistical analysis, since the same donors could not be followed over many years. In monozygotic twins, recombination models systematically underestimated out-of-frame TCR alpha sharing, but the models matched the sharing seen between unrelated individuals. Excess twin sharing in beta out-of-frame sequences was weaker because fewer shared sequences lowered the signal-to-noise ratio. Fewer insertions were carried by abundant cord blood beta clonotypes; a weaker similar trend was observed in young adult naive repertoires, while no such trend was observed in memory repertoires. Zero-insertion analyses could be partly confounded by invariant T cells such as MAIT and iNKT, although diverse VJ usage argued against such confounding for most clonotypes. Out-of-frame TCR alpha sequences shared between twins showed an excess of low generation-probability sequences compared with coincidental sharing between unrelated individuals.

For this clonotype: Which antigen it targets is not known. Base qualities are not recorded, but no much larger clone differs from it by a single base.

CDR3 length: 13 amino acids, cysteine to phenylalanine. Just CDR3 DNA is preserved here, 39 bases in frame from base 1. Sequences MNHEY (CDR1) and SVGAGI (CDR2) are obtained from the germline V gene. V loses 2 bases, J loses 4 bases, and the germline ends lie 8 bases apart. Receptors were amplified or captured by 5' RACE. For sequencing, an Illumina HiSeq 2000 was employed. A universal primer binding site was added through template switching, and the final cDNA carried a unique molecular identifier so that TCR cDNA molecules could be counted accurately. Specific primers in the conserved constant-segment region were used to synthesize first-strand cDNA for the TCR alpha and beta chains. To control for contamination, every cDNA library was double barcoded, receiving both a SMART-Mk sample barcode and Illumina barcodes. Two successive PCR steps introduced TruSeq adapter sequences along with Illumina sample barcodes. The Illumina HiSeq platform was used with custom primers to sequence TCR alpha and beta cDNA libraries. Processing in the source paper ran as follows. Unique molecular identifiers were extracted from raw reads with MiGEC, and CDR3 positions were determined with MiXCR. For each individual, recombination models were inferred using an EM algorithm with the repgenHMM and IGoR tools. The tcR package in R was used for shared clonotype analysis, with sharing normalized by the product of cloneset sizes. Out-of-frame nonproductive sequences were analyzed to study raw recombination free of thymic and clonal selection effects. The public sequencing data were trimmed at Q25 with fastp and processed into clonotypes with MiXCR by TCRdb, which kept only in-frame beta chains. Under each unique CDR3 protein, matching rows form one entry showing the most common genes and DNA. The V and J calls come from TCRdb's annotation, not from the publication. The sample table contains roughly 350,000 distinct CDR3 sequences; only one count was recorded for around 12% of them. Clones ranked in the top ten supply 7.2% of the sample.

All donors were healthy Caucasians. Three pairs of female monozygotic twins, all aged about 18 to 29 years, made up the twin cohort. CD4+ and CD8+ T cell populations were isolated with positive isolation kits from Invitrogen. The same data also went into a second study, on yellow fever vaccine responses in identical twins. The second investigation adds: The authors reported that the T cell response to vaccination in identical twins appeared partly convergent and partly personalized. In the study, vaccine-responding T cell clones were precisely tracked in identical twins.

The sample taken for sequencing was CD8+ T cells sorted from blood. The chain links TRBV6-5 with TRBJ2-5, with TRBD1 as a weak D call on 5 bases. The TCR originated in a woman aged 18-29 years in good health. Here is the DNA: TGTGCCAGCAGTTACGGACATAGAGAGACCCAGTACTTC. Its translation reads: CASSYGHRETQYF.